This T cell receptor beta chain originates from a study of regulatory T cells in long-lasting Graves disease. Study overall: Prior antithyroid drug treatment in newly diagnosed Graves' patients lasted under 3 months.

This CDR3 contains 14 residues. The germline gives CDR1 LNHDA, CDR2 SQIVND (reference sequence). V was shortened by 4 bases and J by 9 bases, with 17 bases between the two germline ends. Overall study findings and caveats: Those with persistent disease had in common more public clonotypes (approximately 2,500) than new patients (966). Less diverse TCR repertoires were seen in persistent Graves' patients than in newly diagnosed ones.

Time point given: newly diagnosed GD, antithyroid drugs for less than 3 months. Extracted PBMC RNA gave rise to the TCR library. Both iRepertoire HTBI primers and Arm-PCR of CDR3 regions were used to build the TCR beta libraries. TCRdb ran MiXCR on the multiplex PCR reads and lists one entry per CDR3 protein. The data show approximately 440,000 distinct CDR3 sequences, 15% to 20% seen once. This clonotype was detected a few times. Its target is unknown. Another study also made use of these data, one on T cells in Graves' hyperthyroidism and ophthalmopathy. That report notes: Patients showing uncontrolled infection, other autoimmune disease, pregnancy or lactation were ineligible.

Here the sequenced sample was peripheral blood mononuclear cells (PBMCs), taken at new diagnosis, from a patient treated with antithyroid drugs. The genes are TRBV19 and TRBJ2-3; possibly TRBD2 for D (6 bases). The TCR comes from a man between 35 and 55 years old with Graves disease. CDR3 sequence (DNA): TGTGCCAGTAGTACGGGACTCTCGCGCGACACGCAGTATTTT. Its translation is CASSTGLSRDTQYF. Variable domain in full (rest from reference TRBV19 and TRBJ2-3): DGGITQSPKYLFRKEGQNVTLSCEQNLNHDAMYWYRQDPGQGLRLIYYSQIVNDFQKGDIAEGYSVSREKKESFPLTVTSAQKNPTAFYLCASSTGLSRDTQYFGPGTRLTVL.